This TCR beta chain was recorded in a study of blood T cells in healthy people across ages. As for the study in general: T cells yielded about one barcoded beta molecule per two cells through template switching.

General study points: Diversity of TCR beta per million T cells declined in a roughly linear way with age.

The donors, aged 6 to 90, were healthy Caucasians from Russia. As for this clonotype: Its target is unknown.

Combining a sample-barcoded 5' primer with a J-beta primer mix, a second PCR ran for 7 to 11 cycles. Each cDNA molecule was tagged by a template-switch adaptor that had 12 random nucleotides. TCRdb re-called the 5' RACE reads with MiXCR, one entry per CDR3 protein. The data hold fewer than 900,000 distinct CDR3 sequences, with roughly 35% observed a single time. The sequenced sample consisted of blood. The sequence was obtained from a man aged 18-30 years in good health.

CDR3 sequence (DNA): TGTGCCAGCAGTTCACCGAGCTCCTTAGGAGGAAATAATTCACCCCTCCACTTT. Its translation is CASSSPSSLGGNNSPLHF. The V call is TRBV6-2 or TRBV6-3, the J call TRBJ1-6; D is undetermined. Trimming took off 4 bases at V and 5 bases at J, with 21 bases between the two ends. This CDR3 is built from 18 residues. Germline CDR1 is MNHEY and CDR2 is SVGEGT.